This T cell receptor (beta chain) is drawn from a study of cytomegalovirus exposure and HLA in healthy donors (dated by TCRdb to the late 2010s). With respect to the entire study: An earlier analysis of roughly 500 of the donors reported 250 to 300 Gb of sequence data and roughly 110 million unique TCR beta sequences from approximately 180 million T cells. Among around 400 genotyped donors of the cohort, an average of approximately 200,000 unique TCR beta nucleotide sequences was sequenced per donor, of which 15% to 20% were non-productive. Roughly 320 gigabases of sequencing data and around 85 million unique TCR sequences made up an early release that covered roughly 670 HLA-typed donors. A later genetic analysis took genome-wide SNP genotypes for about 65% of the 666 donors and used that subset as a discovery cohort. To predict cytomegalovirus infection status, the study combined high-throughput TCR immunosequencing, statistical association of individual TCRs with disease status, and machine learning. In a later analysis, previously published TCR beta repertoires from roughly 710 donors were re-analyzed and high-resolution HLA genotyping was added so that TCR occurrence patterns could be studied. Rather than drawing on any new phenotypic data, the later analysis identified candidate immune exposures from TCR beta sequences and the way those sequences occurred across donors. The T cell repertoires of 550 to 850 subjects were profiled by immunosequencing and related to cytomegalovirus serostatus. All discovery cohort repertoires had been generated on a single sequencing platform. Besides the first cohort of 550 to 750 subjects, a separate validation cohort made up of over 100 different subjects was used. Because of strong linkage in the cohort, roughly five DR-DQ haplotypes were treated as single units for association and clustering. The aim of the study was to test whether cataloging public T cell receptors could identify signatures of past pathogen exposure. An earlier analysis of a few hundred of the donors applied high-throughput TCR beta sequencing to assess whether each TCR beta V gene segment acted as functional or pseudogenic. Alongside the repertoire data, information on donor age, sex, ethnicity and CMV serostatus was compiled. The number of donors typed differed by locus, with roughly 620-640 for A, B, C, DRB1 and DQB1, roughly 520 for DQA1, 600 to 610 for DPA1, and 472 for DPB1. HLA typing covered class I and class II loci at four-digit resolution. The genetic ancestry cluster associated with self-reported Caucasian donors included 80% to 90% of the roughly 400 genotyped donors. Study-wide findings and limitations: HLA typing was unavailable for some donors at each locus, so association tests used only the typed subset. The study gave a list of roughly 150 TCR beta chains associated with cytomegalovirus. Specific HLA alleles were associated with roughly 17,000 TCR beta sequences at a false discovery rate of 0.05 in a later analysis. In a later analysis, several top co-occurrence clusters were reported to appear linked to parvovirus B19, influenza, CMV and Epstein-Barr virus. This cohort had only TCR beta chains sequenced, and the lack of alpha or paired-chain data limited which features could be detected. Cytomegalovirus status was reported to be diagnosed by the classifier with high specificity and sensitivity in both the original and validation cohorts. The earlier analysis of approximately 540 of the donors excluded 15 to 20 rarely observed V segments, including chromosome 9 orphons, because counts were too low. In a later genetic analysis, fewer N-insertions in productive TCRs were reported among donors in an Asian-associated ancestry cluster than the roughly 700-donor mean. Sequencing depth was assumed to be roughly uniform across donors in the presence/absence analyses, though that assumption may not hold. A further reported finding was that TCR beta sequences accurately predicted the HLA-A and HLA-B alleles for most subjects in the first cohort. A group of highly shared sequence variants was considered likely to be a technical artifact of the sequencing pipeline. V-gene and J-gene trimming of TCR beta chains was associated with a missense DCLRE1C variant in a later genetic analysis, and the association was replicated in an independent cohort. According to a later analysis, most CMV-associated TCR beta chains appeared to be HLA-restricted, and the HLA associations seemed to be driven largely by CMV exposure. Broadly in line with IMGT annotations, most TCR beta V segments showed up in productive rearrangements about 90% or about 30% of the time in an earlier analysis of 450 to 750 of the donors. In vitro tests confirmed that a few of the cytomegalovirus-associated TCR beta chains recognize cytomegalovirus antigens. In a later analysis, HLA-associated TCR beta chains were found to be more clonally expanded and to have lower generation probabilities than equally common non-associated chains. When HLA alleles, especially DR and DQ, strongly co-occurred, TCR associations were difficult to assign to individual alleles. Correlated functional status among segregating V segments might be attributable to linkage disequilibrium, but an unknown experimental factor could not be ruled out. A later analysis found that TCR association rates varied across HLA loci, with DRB1 alleles showing the most associated TCRs and HLA-C alleles the fewest. Most TCR sequences were seen in very few donors, while some public TCRs were found in many individuals. According to the authors, the approach could potentially be generalized to other disease states and immunological phenotypes. The 87-base-pair reads could not distinguish some IMGT-functional V segments, including TRBV6-2 and TRBV6-3, so those segments were excluded. For the cohort, immune exposure information was limited to CMV serostatus.

In total, approximately 610 healthy bone marrow donors made up the cohort. All cohort members were sampled while nominally healthy, although unrecorded immune exposures were likely present. The donor tested CMV seronegative, placing the donor among the 300 to 400 seronegative members of the cohort. A peripheral blood sample was provided by each donor, and peripheral blood mononuclear cells were used for TCR beta sequencing. The Qiagen DNeasy Blood Extraction Kit was used to extract genomic DNA from the blood cell samples. V loses 4 bases at its end and J loses 0 bases; junction bases beyond the gene matches: 2. The CDR3 goes from the cysteine to the phenylalanine over 16 residues. The only DNA kept is the CDR3, 48 bases in frame from the first base. The germline V gene supplies CDR1 SGHRS and CDR2 YFSETQ. Library method: the immunoSEQ multiplex PCR assay. For the multiplex PCR, a mixture combining 60 forward primers for TCR Vbeta segments and 13 reverse primers for TCR Jbeta segments was used. The CDR3 region of rearranged TCR beta genes was amplified from genomic DNA with a multiplex PCR assay. The amplified TCR beta libraries were sequenced on the Illumina HiSeq System as 87-base-pair reads. The published analysis was carried out like this. A later analysis tallied 80 million to 95 million unique TCR beta chains across the 666 repertoires, and around 10 million of those chains were shared by two or more donors. Raw reads were error-corrected and collapsed into unique sequences with a nearest-neighbor algorithm that merged closely related sequences to remove PCR and sequencing errors. V, D and J gene segments were assigned by aligning CDR3 sequences to IMGT reference sequences. Each retained sequence needed at least a six-nucleotide match to both a V gene segment and a J gene segment. A rearrangement was called productive if the CDR3 had no stop codons and remained in frame with V and J, and every other rearrangement was called non-productive. CDR3 was defined by IMGT convention, running from the second conserved V-encoded cysteine to the conserved J-encoded phenylalanine. Sequences without an unambiguous match to a single V gene segment were excluded from the earlier analysis of several hundred of the donors. An earlier analysis of some 500 of the donors classified V segments as functional when productive rearrangements were above 56.7% and as segregating when the standard deviation between donors was above 5%. A statistical classification framework was built to diagnose cytomegalovirus status from the catalog of TCR beta chain sequences. In a later analysis, TCR nucleotide sequences were compared against IMGT/GENE-DB human TR gene sequences so that V and J genes could be assigned. The TCRdist pipeline was used in a later analysis to assign CDR3 sequences and most-parsimonious VDJ recombination scenarios. In a later analysis, every TCR beta chain was defined by the combination of its CDR3 amino acid sequence and its V-gene family, and reads without a unique V-gene family were dropped. A later analysis removed 500 to 600 highly shared, low-generation-probability nucleotide sequences to deal with suspected cross-contamination and a sequencing artifact. In a later analysis, a clonal expansion index was calculated for each public chain from normalized within-repertoire ranks of inferred template counts. Generation probabilities in a later analysis came from a VDJ recombination model fitted to out-of-frame rearrangements, and those results were checked against IGoR. Hypergeometric tests were used in a later analysis to score TCR-TCR, TCR-HLA and TCR-CMV co-occurrence, with a repertoire-size bias correction applied to the TCR pairs. A later analysis estimated false discovery rates by permuting HLA or CMV assignments 20 times. In a later analysis, co-occurring TCRs were grouped using DBSCAN, and TCRdist sequence similarity was added for clustering within HLA-allele-positive subsets. Co-occurrence clustering excluded repertoires with fewer than 30,000 or more than 120,000 public chains, plus five with anomalous nucleotide sharing. TCRdb mirrors the immuneACCESS table, restricted to in-frame sequences. Some clones are absent from its copies; in checked studies, under half trace to an unresolved V gene, and the reason for the others is unknown. D and trimming were read from the DNA, whereas the V and J calls and clone size are those reported in that table. This sample comprises 150,000 to 200,000 clones, 83% of them detected only once. The ten largest clonotypes hold 1.6% of the sample.

On this clone: No antigen is known for it. One base away there is no much larger clone; base qualities are not given. Different DNA sequences within this sample yield the same CDR3.

The chain joins TRBV5-1 to TRBJ2-3; 13 bases in between match TRBD2. The sequenced sample was PBMCs. The origin of this receptor is a man in his forties or fifties in good health and CMV-seronegative. CDR3 protein: CASSPLAGGSTDTQYF. The nucleotides read TGCGCCAGCAGCCCACTAGCGGGAGGGAGCACAGATACGCAGTATTTT. The variable domain in full, with residues beyond the CDR3 obtained from the reference TRBV5-1 and TRBJ2-3 genes, is KAGVTQTPRYLIKTRGQQVTLSCSPISGHRSVSWYQQTPGQGLQFLFEYFSETQRNKGNFPGRFSGRQFSNSRSEMNVSTLELGDSALYLCASSPLAGGSTDTQYFGPGTRLTVL.